This T cell receptor beta chain was recorded in a study of T cells after posttransplantation cyclophosphamide. This clone was counted at least ten times. TCRdb's table, derived via immunoSEQ multiplex PCR, lists solely in-frame clones and lacks some. The table lists tens of thousands of clones, with no singletons. J lost 8 bases, V lost 6 bases, and 8 bases had no gene match. Germline V CDR1 and CDR2: MNHEY, SMNVEV (reference sequence). The CDR3 has 15 amino acids. The sequenced material came from PBMCs. The sequence came from a man aged 40-50 years in good health, CMV-negative, and a related stem cell transplant donor. The chain employs TRBV27 and TRBJ2-1; 12 bases map to TRBD2. The CDR3 DNA sequence: TGTGCCAGCAGCTCTAGCGGGAGGGCCCTTTATGAGCAGTTCTTC. This translates into CASSSSGRALYEQFF.